Reported below is one T cell receptor beta chain. The CDR3 totals 13 residues. Looked up from germline, CDR1 is GTSNPN and CDR2 is SVGIG (reference sequence). The record originates from a study of T cells expressing NK-cell markers. Across the study: All TCR beta repertoires analysed originated from sorted CD3+CD56+NKG2C+, CD3+CD56+NKG2C- and CD3+CD56-NKG2C+ T cells.

The authors made TCR beta cDNA libraries by 5'RACE template switching. This switching added a universal primer site and UMIs. TCRdb reanalyzed the 5' RACE reads and collapses them to one entry per CDR3 protein, without DNA. Here the sample table reports about 380,000 distinct CDR3 sequences. The sequence was obtained from a man aged 18 to 69 in good health. Sequencing used blood T cells: a sorted CD56 or NKG2C T cell subset, CD4+ or CD8+ T cells, or bulk PBMC T cells (not recorded which). The rearrangement links TRBV30 to TRBJ1-5; TCRdb's D call, TRBD1, is unchecked because there is no DNA. CDR3 protein: CAWSTDHRQPQHF.